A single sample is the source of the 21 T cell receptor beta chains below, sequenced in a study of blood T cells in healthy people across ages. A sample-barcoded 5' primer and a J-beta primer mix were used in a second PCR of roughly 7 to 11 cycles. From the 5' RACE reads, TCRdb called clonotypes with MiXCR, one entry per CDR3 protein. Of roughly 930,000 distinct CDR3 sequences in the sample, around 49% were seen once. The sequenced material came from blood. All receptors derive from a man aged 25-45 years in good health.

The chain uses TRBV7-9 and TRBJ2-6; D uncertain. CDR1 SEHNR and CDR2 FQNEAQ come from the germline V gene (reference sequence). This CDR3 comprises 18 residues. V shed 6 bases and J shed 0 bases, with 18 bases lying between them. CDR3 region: CASSFGRSLASGANVLTF. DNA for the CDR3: TGTGCCAGCAGTTTTGGACGGTCCCTTGCCTCTGGGGCCAACGTCCTGACTTTC.

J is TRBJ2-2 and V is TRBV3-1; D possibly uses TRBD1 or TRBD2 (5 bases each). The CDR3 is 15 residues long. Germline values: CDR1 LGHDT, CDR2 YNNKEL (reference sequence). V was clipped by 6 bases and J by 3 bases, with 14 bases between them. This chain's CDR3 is CASRGTKVHTGELFF. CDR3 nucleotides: TGTGCCAGCAGGGGGACCAAGGTTCACACCGGGGAGCTGTTTTTT.

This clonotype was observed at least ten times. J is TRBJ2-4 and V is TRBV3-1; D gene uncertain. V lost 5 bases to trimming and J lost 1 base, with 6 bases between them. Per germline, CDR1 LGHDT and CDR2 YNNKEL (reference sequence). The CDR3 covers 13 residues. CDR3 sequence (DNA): TGTGCCAGCAGCGCTTTGGCCAAAAACATTCAGTACTTC. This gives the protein CASSALAKNIQYF.

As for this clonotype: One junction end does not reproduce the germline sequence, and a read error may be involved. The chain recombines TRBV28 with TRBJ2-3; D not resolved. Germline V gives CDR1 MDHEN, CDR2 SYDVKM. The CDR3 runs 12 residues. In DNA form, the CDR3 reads TGTGCCAGCTTTATCTCCACAAATACGCAGTATTTT. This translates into CASFISTNTQYF.

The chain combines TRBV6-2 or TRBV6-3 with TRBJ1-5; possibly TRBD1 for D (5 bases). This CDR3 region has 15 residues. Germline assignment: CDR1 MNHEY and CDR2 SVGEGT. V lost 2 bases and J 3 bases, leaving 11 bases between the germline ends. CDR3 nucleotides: TGTGCCAGCAGTTACCTGGGGGGATCCAATCAGCCCCAGCATTTT. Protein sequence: CASSYLGGSNQPQHF.

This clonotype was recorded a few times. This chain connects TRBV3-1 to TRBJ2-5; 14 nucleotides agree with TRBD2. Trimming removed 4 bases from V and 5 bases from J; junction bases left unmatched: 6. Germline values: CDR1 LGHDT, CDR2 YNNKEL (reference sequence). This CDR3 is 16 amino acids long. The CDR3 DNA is TGTGCCAGCAGCCCGCCGGGACTAGCGGGGGATGAGACCCAGTACTTC. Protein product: CASSPPGLAGDETQYF.

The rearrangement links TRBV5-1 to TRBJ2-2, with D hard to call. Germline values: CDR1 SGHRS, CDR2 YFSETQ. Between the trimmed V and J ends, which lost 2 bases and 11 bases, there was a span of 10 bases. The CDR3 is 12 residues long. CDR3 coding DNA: TGCGCCAGCAGCTTCCCCGGTGCAGAGCTGTTTTTT. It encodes CASSFPGAELFF.

The CDR3 DNA follows: TGTGCCAGCAGTTACTCAAGGACAGGGACCGACTACGAGCAGTACTTC. This gives the protein CASSYSRTGTDYEQYF. The rearrangement joins TRBV6-2 or TRBV6-3 to TRBJ2-7; 8 bases are shared with TRBD1. Germline loops: CDR1 MNHEY, CDR2 SVGEGT. V was clipped by 0 bases and J by 3 bases; unmatched bases: 7. The length of the CDR3 is 16 residues.

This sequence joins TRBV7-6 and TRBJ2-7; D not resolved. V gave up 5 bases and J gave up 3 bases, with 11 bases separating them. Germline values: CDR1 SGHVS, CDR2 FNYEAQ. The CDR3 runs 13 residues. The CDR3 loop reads CASSHGPDYEQYF. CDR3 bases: TGTGCCAGCAGCCACGGACCCGACTACGAGCAGTACTTC.

CDR3 nucleotides: TGTGCCAGCAGCTACGGTGTAACAGATTATGGCTACACCTTC. Translated: CASSYGVTDYGYTF. The chain recombines TRBV27 with TRBJ1-2; D remains unclear. Germline V gene sequence: CDR1 MNHEY, CDR2 SMNVEV (reference sequence). Trimming removed 6 bases at V and 5 bases at J, with 16 bases between. The CDR3 runs 14 residues.

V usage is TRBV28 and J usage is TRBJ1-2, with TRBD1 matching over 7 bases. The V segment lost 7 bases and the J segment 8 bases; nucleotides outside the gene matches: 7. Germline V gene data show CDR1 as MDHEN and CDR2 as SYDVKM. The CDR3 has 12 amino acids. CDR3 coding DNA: TGTGCCAGCACCATCAGACAGGGAGGCTACACCTTC. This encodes CASTIRQGGYTF.

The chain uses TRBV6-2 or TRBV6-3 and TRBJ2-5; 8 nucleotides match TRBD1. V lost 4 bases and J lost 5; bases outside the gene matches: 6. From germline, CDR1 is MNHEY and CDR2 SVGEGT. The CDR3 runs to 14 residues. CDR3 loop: CASSFLTGGETQYF. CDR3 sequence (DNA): TGTGCCAGCAGTTTCCTCACAGGGGGGGAGACCCAGTACTTC.

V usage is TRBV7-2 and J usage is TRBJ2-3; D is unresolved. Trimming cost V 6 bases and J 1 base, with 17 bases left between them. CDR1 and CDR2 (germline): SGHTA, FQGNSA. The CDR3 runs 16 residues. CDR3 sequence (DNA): TGTGCCAGCAGACTAAAGGTGGGGTGGGGCACAGATACGCAGTATTTT. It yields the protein CASRLKVGWGTDTQYF. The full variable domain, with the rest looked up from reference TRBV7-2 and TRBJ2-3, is GAGVSQSPSNKVTEKGKDVELRCDPISGHTALYWYRQSLGQGLEFLIYFQGNSAPDKSGLPSDRFSAERTGGSVSTLTIQRTQQEDSAVYLCASRLKVGWGTDTQYFGPGTRLTVL.

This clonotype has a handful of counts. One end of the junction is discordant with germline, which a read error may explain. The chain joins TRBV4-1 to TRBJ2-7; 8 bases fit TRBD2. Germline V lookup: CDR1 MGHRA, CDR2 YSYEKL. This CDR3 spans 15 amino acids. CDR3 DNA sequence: TGCGTCAGCAGCCAAGAGCGGGGGAAAGGTTACGAGCAGTACTTC. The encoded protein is CVSSQERGKGYEQYF.

CDR3 protein: CASSYLNRENYGYTF. The CDR3 DNA is TGTGCCAGCAGTTATCTCAACAGGGAGAACTATGGCTACACCTTC. The chain recombines TRBV28 with TRBJ1-2; D perhaps matches TRBD1 (6 bases). In germline, CDR1 is MDHEN, CDR2 SYDVKM. With 4 bases removed from V and 2 bases from J, the gap between germline ends came to 14 bases. The CDR3 spans 15 residues.

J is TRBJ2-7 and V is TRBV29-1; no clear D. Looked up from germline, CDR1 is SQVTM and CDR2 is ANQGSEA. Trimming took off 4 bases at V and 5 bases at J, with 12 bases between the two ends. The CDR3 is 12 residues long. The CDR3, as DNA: TGCAGCGTTGTGGGCGGCGCTCACGAGCAGTACTTC. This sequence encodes CSVVGGAHEQYF.

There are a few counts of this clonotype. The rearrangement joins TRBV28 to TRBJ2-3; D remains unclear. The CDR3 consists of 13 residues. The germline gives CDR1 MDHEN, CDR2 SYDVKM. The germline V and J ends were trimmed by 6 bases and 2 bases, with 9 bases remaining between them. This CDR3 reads CASRSASTDTQYF. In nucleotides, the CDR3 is TGTGCCAGCAGGTCGGCCTCCACAGATACGCAGTATTTT.

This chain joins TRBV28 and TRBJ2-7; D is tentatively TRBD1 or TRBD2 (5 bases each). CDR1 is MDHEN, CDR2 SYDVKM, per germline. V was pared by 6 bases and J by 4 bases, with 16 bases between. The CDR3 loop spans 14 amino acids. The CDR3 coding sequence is TGTGCCAGCAGACAATCTGAGGGGTGGTACGAGCAGTACTTC. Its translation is CASRQSEGWYEQYF. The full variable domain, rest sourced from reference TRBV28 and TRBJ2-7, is DVKVTQSSRYLVKRTGEKVFLECVQDMDHENMFWYRQDPGLGLRLIYFSYDVKMKEKGDIPEGYSVSREKKERFSLILESASTNQTSMYLCASRQSEGWYEQYFGPGTRLTVT.

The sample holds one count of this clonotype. The CDR3 DNA sequence: TGTGCCAGCACACAGCAATCTTATAATTCACCCCTCCACTTT. This codes for CASTQQSYNSPLHF. The chain employs TRBV6-6 and TRBJ1-6; D is unclear. CDR1 and CDR2 (germline): MNHNY, SVGAGI (reference sequence). V lost 7 bases and J lost 4, with 11 bases in between. The CDR3 runs to 14 residues.

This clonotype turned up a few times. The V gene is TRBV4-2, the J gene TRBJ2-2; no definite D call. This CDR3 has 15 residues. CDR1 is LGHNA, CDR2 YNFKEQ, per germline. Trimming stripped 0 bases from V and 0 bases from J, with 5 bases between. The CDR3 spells CASSQDLPNTGELFF. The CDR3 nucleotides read TGTGCCAGCAGCCAAGATTTACCGAACACCGGGGAGCTGTTTTTT.

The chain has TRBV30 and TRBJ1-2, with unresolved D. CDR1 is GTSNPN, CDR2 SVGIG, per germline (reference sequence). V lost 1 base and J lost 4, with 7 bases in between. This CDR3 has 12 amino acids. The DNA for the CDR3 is TGTGCCTGGAGTGAGGAGGGCTATGGCTACACCTTC. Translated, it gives CAWSEEGYGYTF. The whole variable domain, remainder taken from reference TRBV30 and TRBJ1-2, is SQTIHQWPATLVQPVGSPLSLECTVEGTSNPNLYWYRQAAGRGLQLLFYSVGIGQISSEVPQNLSASRPQDRQFILSSKKLLLSDSGFYLCAWSEEGYGYTFGSGTRLTVV.